A selection of T cell receptor beta chains follows, all from one sample in a study of blood T cell repertoires in COVID-19. The protocol was immunoSEQ multiplex PCR, while the TCRdb copy is restricted to in-frame clones and leaves out a portion. The sample contains 250,000 to 300,000 clones, roughly 85% of which appear only once. Sequences were obtained from peripheral blood. The receptors shown here come from a man in his 60s who had recovered from COVID-19. CDR3s include the opening cysteine and the closing phenylalanine or tryptophan. Each record gives: V gene, D gene, clone size, J gene, CDR3 length, CDR3 protein, CDR3 DNA. A D gene is named only where the DNA matches it firmly. The size of a clone is reported for some rows only, either as once, few or many, or as a class for expanded clones.

TRBV30,NA,NA,TRBJ1-4,15,CAWSVQRQAGEKLFF,TGTGCCTGGAGTGTACAGCGGCAGGCAGGTGAAAAACTGTTTTTT
TRBV12-3/TRBV12-4,NA,NA,TRBJ1-6,13,CASRKDVGSPLHF,TGTGCCAGCAGGAAAGATGTGGGCTCACCCCTCCACTTT
TRBV4-1,NA,NA,TRBJ2-2,15,CASTLRESRTGELFF,TGCGCCAGCACCCTCCGGGAGAGCAGGACCGGGGAGCTGTTTTTT
TRBV6-1,TRBD2,NA,TRBJ2-1,16,CASSVLLAGGGGEQFF,TGTGCCAGCAGTGTCTTACTAGCGGGAGGGGGGGGTGAGCAGTTCTTC
TRBV2,NA,NA,TRBJ1-6,15,CASNPGGNRVAPLHF,TGTGCCAGCAACCCCGGCGGTAACCGCGTCGCGCCCCTCCACTTT
TRBV9,NA,once,TRBJ1-1,15,CASSVVGGVGTEAFF,TGTGCCAGCAGCGTAGTAGGAGGGGTTGGTACTGAAGCTTTCTTT
TRBV11-3,NA,NA,TRBJ1-6,13,CASSADSSSPLHF,TGTGCCAGCAGCGCGGACAGTTCTTCACCCCTCCACTTT
TRBV7-8,NA,once,TRBJ2-5,13,CASSTGYQETQYF,TGTGCCAGCAGCACCGGGTACCAAGAGACCCAGTACTTC
TRBV19,NA,many,TRBJ1-2,14,CASTPRGAEYGYTF,TGTGCCAGTACCCCTCGTGGGGCGGAGTATGGCTACACCTTC
TRBV23-1,NA,NA,TRBJ2-6,16,CASSPGGQSGANVLTF,TGCGCCAGCAGTCCCGGAGGGCAGTCTGGGGCCAACGTCCTGACTTTC
TRBV3-1/TRBV3-2,NA,NA,TRBJ1-1,12,CASSRAQGEAFF,TGTGCCAGCAGCCGGGCCCAGGGGGAAGCTTTCTTT
TRBV2,TRBD1,NA,TRBJ1-5,15,CASRSGTGGFQPQHF,TGTGCCAGCAGATCCGGGACAGGGGGTTTTCAGCCCCAGCATTTT
TRBV2,NA,once,TRBJ2-7,13,CASSELRGSGQYF,TGTGCCAGCAGTGAATTGAGGGGGAGTGGGCAGTACTTC
TRBV7-2,TRBD2,NA,TRBJ2-7,15,CASSSSTSRTYEQYF,TGTGCCAGCAGCTCCTCGACTAGCAGAACCTACGAGCAGTACTTC